The rows below give T cell receptor beta chains drawn from one sample of a study of OX40 agonist ivuxolimab in advanced cancers. Assay used: immunoSEQ multiplex PCR; TCRdb lists only in-frame clones, some missing. The sample carries 15,000 or so clones, 73% recorded once. The sample consisted of CD4+ or CD8+ T cells sorted from blood, taken in a trial of the OX40 agonist ivuxolimab. These receptors originate from an adult with an advanced solid tumor such as melanoma, head and neck, liver or kidney cancer. CDR3s include the opening cysteine and the closing phenylalanine or tryptophan. Fields, in order: CDR3 length, clone size, D gene, V gene, J gene, CDR3 DNA, CDR3 protein. D genes are given only for firm matches. The size entry is marked missing in some rows and otherwise reads once, few, many or a size class.

16	NA	NA	TRBV15	TRBJ2-7	TGTGCCACCAGCAGAGAGAGAGCGGGTCTCACCTACGAGCAGTACTTC	CATSRERAGLTYEQYF
14	NA	NA	TRBV15	TRBJ2-2	TGTGCCACCAGCAGAGAGAGAGAGACCGGGGAGCTGTTTTTT	CATSRERETGELFF
14	NA	TRBD1	TRBV27	TRBJ1-2	TGTGCCAGCAGTCCGCCCGGGACAGGGGGCGGCTACACCTTC	CASSPPGTGGGYTF
15	NA	NA	TRBV7-6	TRBJ2-1	TGTGCCAGCGCGCCCGGGGTGGGGTCCTACAATGAGCAGTTCTTC	CASAPGVGSYNEQFF
16	NA	TRBD2	TRBV10-3	TRBJ2-1	TGTGCCATCAGTGCCAAGCGGGAGGGATCTAAAAATGAGCAGTTCTTC	CAISAKREGSKNEQFF
15	once	NA	TRBV27	TRBJ2-7	TGTGCCAGCAGTTCCCCGGGACACCTCTCCTACGAGCAGTACTTC	CASSSPGHLSYEQYF
15	NA	TRBD2	TRBV15	TRBJ2-7	TGTGCCACCAGCACTTCGACTAGCGGGAGTTACGAGCAGTACTTC	CATSTSTSGSYEQYF
15	NA	NA	TRBV4-1	TRBJ2-2	TGCGCCAGCAGCCAAGGGGCTAGCGCGGGCAGGGAGCTGTTTTTT	CASSQGASAGRELFF
13	NA	NA	TRBV27	TRBJ2-7	TGTGCCAGCAGTTTCCTACAGGGTTACGAGCAGTACTTC	CASSFLQGYEQYF
14	NA	NA	TRBV2	TRBJ2-3	TGTGCCAGCAGCATACCTAGCAGAACAGATACGCAGTATTTT	CASSIPSRTDTQYF
15	NA	TRBD2	TRBV4-3	TRBJ2-7	TGCGCCAGCAGCCAATTAGCGGGAGCGTCCTACGAGCAGTACTTC	CASSQLAGASYEQYF
15	NA	NA	TRBV2	TRBJ2-1	TGTGCCAGCAGGGACGCGGGGGCTGGCGACAATGAGCAGTTCTTC	CASRDAGAGDNEQFF
13	NA	NA	TRBV27	TRBJ2-7	TGTGCCAGCAGCTCAGGGGCCTCCTACGAGCAGTACTTC	CASSSGASYEQYF
14	NA	TRBD2	TRBV5-4	TRBJ2-1	TGTGCCAGCAGCCCCCTTCTAGCGGGCGATGAGCAGTTCTTC	CASSPLLAGDEQFF
12	NA	NA	TRBV6-4	TRBJ2-2	TGTGCCAGCGGCTCTGAGACCGGGGAGCTGTTTTTT	CASGSETGELFF
13	NA	NA	TRBV27	TRBJ2-7	TGTGCCAGCAGTATGGGACTTTCCTACGAGCAGTACTTC	CASSMGLSYEQYF
14	NA	NA	TRBV7-9	TRBJ2-7	TGTGCCAGCAGCGCCCGGGACCCAGGCTACGAGCAGTACTTC	CASSARDPGYEQYF
15	few	TRBD1	TRBV6-5	TRBJ2-3	TGTGCCAGCAGTTACGGGACAGGGGGCGCAGATACGCAGTATTTT	CASSYGTGGADTQYF
15	few	NA	TRBV7-9	TRBJ1-2	TGTGCCAGCAGCTCCAGCAAGGGACATAACTATGGCTACACCTTC	CASSSSKGHNYGYTF
15	few	TRBD2	TRBV2	TRBJ2-1	TGTGCCAGCAGTACGCCGCGGGAGGGCCGGAATGAGCAGTTCTTC	CASSTPREGRNEQFF
12	few	TRBD1	TRBV13	TRBJ1-2	TGTGCCAGCAGCGCGACAGGGAGTGGCTACACCTTC	CASSATGSGYTF
16	NA	NA	TRBV10-3	TRBJ2-3	TGTGCCATCAGTGACATTTCGGGGGACAACACAGATACGCAGTATTTT	CAISDISGDNTDTQYF
15	NA	NA	TRBV7-8	TRBJ1-5	TGTGCCAGCAGCTTAGAGAGGATTAGCAATCAGCCCCAGCATTTT	CASSLERISNQPQHF
12	NA	TRBD2	TRBV6-5	TRBJ2-7	TGTGCCAGCAGTGAAGCGGGGTACGAGCAGTACTTC	CASSEAGYEQYF
14	NA	TRBD2	TRBV10-3	TRBJ2-1	TGTGCCATCAGTGCTGGGCTAGCGGGTAATGAGCAGTTCTTC	CAISAGLAGNEQFF
14	NA	NA	TRBV6-4	TRBJ2-2	TGTGCCAGCAGTGCCGGTGACAGGACCGGGGAGCTGTTTTTT	CASSAGDRTGELFF
13	NA	NA	TRBV7-2	TRBJ2-1	TGTGCCAGCAGCCCCGCCCCCCACAATGAGCAGTTCTTC	CASSPAPHNEQFF
11	NA	NA	TRBV5-4	TRBJ2-5	TGTGCCAGCACCCGAGGGGAGACCCAGTACTTC	CASTRGETQYF
16	NA	NA	TRBV6-6	TRBJ2-3	TGTGCCAGCAGTTCCATGGGACGCACTAGCACAGATACGCAGTATTTT	CASSSMGRTSTDTQYF
18	NA	NA	TRBV5-4	TRBJ1-5	TGCGCCAGCAGTGCCATTACCGGGACGTTCATTAGCAATCAGCCCCAGCATTTT	CASSAITGTFISNQPQHF
15	NA	TRBD1	TRBV7-6	TRBJ2-2	TGTGCCAGCAGCTCCTACGCAGGGGGCACCGGGGAGCTGTTTTTT	CASSSYAGGTGELFF
15	few	TRBD2	TRBV7-2	TRBJ2-1	TGTGCCAGCAGTCAAGACGGCCTAGCGGGAGGGTGGAAGTTCTTC	CASSQDGLAGGWKFF
14	NA	NA	TRBV6-4	TRBJ1-1	TGTGCCAGCAGTGAGGACAGTTTGAACACTGAAGCTTTCTTT	CASSEDSLNTEAFF
17	NA	TRBD1	TRBV5-8	TRBJ1-5	TGTGCCACCTCACCGGGGGGGACAGCTTATAGCAATCAGCCCCAGCATTTT	CATSPGGTAYSNQPQHF
14	few	NA	TRBV19	TRBJ2-7	TGTGCCAGTAGTATAGGGTTTAGGAGTGACGAGCAGTACTTC	CASSIGFRSDEQYF
12	NA	NA	TRBV6-1	TRBJ2-2	TGTGCCAGCCCGGTTAGTACCGGGGAGCTGTTTTTT	CASPVSTGELFF
13	NA	NA	TRBV7-9	TRBJ1-1	TGTGCCAGCAGCTTACCAGGGAACACTGAAGCTTTCTTT	CASSLPGNTEAFF
12	few	NA	TRBV27	TRBJ2-7	TGTGCCAGCAGCTTGGGGGGTGGAGAGCAGTACTTC	CASSLGGGEQYF
15	once	NA	TRBV5-1	TRBJ1-1	TGCGCCAGCAGCTTGGTTTTACAGAGAAACACTGAAGCTTTCTTT	CASSLVLQRNTEAFF
19	NA	NA	TRBV5-4	TRBJ1-5	TGTGCCAGCAGCTCGTGGAAGTCCGGCAGGGAGTGCCGCAATCAGCCCCAGCATTTT	CASSSWKSGRECRNQPQHF